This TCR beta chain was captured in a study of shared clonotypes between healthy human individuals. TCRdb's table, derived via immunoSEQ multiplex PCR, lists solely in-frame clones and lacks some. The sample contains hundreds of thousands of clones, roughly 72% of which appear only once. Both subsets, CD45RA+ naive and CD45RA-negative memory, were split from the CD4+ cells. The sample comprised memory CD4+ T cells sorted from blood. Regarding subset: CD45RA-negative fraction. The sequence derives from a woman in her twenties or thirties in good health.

The CDR3, as DNA: TGCGCCAGCAGTCATTCGTCCGCCACAGGGGTTTACGAGCAGTACTTC. This codes for CASSHSSATGVYEQYF. The chain couples TRBV23-1 to TRBJ2-7; 7 nucleotides agree with TRBD1. TRBV23-1 is an open reading frame, and its role is uncertain. The CDR3 runs to 16 residues. J lost 4 bases, V lost 3 bases, and 12 bases had no gene match.